The rows below give T cell receptor beta chains drawn from one sample of a study of shared clonotypes between healthy human individuals. Measured with immunoSEQ multiplex PCR; TCRdb has only the in-frame clones, and not every one. The sample carries approximately 2.5 million clones, 80% to 95% recorded once. The sequenced sample was naive CD4+ T cells from PBMCs. The receptor source for this set is a man younger than 35 in good health. Some clones in this sample may be carry-over from other donors' samples. Both conserved end residues are part of each CDR3. A D gene is named only where the DNA matches it firmly. Only part of the rows carry a size: once, few, many, or a class if the clone is expanded.

V,J,D,size,CDR3,DNA
TRBV19,TRBJ1-1,-,-,CASSTGTEDTEAFF,TGTGCCAGTAGTACCGGGACTGAGGACACTGAAGCTTTCTTT
TRBV15,TRBJ1-3,-,-,CATSRDKGFGNTIYF,TGTGCCACCAGCAGAGATAAAGGCTTTGGAAACACCATATATTTT
TRBV5-1,TRBJ1-1,-,-,CASSTGDSFEAFF,TGCGCCAGCAGCACGGGAGACTCCTTTGAAGCTTTCTTT
TRBV18,TRBJ2-1,-,-,CASSPSKGGHNEQFF,TGTGCCAGCTCACCTTCTAAGGGGGGCCACAATGAGCAGTTCTTC
TRBV29-1,TRBJ1-1,-,few,CSVYRPHSTEAFF,TGCAGCGTTTACCGGCCTCATAGCACTGAAGCTTTCTTT
TRBV7-2,TRBJ2-1,TRBD1,-,CASCEDRNSYNEQFF,TGTGCCAGCTGTGAGGACAGGAACTCCTACAATGAGCAGTTCTTC
TRBV7-3,TRBJ2-3,-,-,CASSKDRYADTQYF,TGTGCCAGCAGCAAGGACCGGTACGCAGATACGCAGTATTTT
TRBV7-3,TRBJ2-2,TRBD1,-,CASSQTGDNTGELFF,TGTGCCAGCAGCCAGACAGGGGACAACACCGGGGAGCTGTTTTTT
TRBV7-2,TRBJ2-4,TRBD1,-,CASSFVQGAPWYF,TGTGCCAGCAGCTTTGTACAGGGGGCTCCTTGGTACTTC
TRBV11-2,TRBJ2-3,-,-,CASSLGRDQSTDTQYF,TGTGCCAGCAGCTTAGGCAGGGACCAAAGCACAGATACGCAGTATTTT